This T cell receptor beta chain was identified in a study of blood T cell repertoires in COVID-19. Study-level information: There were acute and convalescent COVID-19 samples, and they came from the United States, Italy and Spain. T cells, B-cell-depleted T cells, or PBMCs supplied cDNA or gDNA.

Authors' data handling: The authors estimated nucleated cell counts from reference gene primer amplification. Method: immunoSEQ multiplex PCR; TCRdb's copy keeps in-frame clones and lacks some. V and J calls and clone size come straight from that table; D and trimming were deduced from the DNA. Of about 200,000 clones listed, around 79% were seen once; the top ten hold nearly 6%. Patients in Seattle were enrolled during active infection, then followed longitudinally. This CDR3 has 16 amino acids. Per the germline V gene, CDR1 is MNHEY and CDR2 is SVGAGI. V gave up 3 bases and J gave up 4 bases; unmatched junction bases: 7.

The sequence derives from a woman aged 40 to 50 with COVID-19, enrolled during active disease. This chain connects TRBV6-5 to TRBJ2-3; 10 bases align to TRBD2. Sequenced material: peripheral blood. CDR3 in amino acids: CASSYQAGGQADTQYF. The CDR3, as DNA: TGTGCCAGCAGTTATCAAGCGGGAGGGCAAGCAGATACGCAGTATTTT.